This section outlines one T cell receptor (beta chain) sequence together with its context. Its antigen remains unidentified. Here immunoSEQ multiplex PCR was the method, and the copy in TCRdb shows in-frame clones only, minus some. The table lists about 280,000 clones, approximately 87% of them singletons. The data originate from a study of Ad26.COV2.S vaccination and SARS-CoV-2 variants. The overall study: By the intramuscular route, Ad26.COV2.S was given once, or twice 56 days apart.

There are 15 residues in the CDR3. Per the germline V gene, CDR1 is SQVTM and CDR2 is ANQGSEA. The ends were cut back, 4 bases at V and 4 bases at J, with 19 bases in the middle. Sample treatment: some 20 received Ad26.COV2.S at low or high dose, single or two shots; about 5 received placebo; per-sample allocation not given. Sampling was done on day 63 after the first vaccine or placebo injection. Study-wide results and caveats: Reported findings describe substantial breadth in spike-specific CD8+ and CD4+ T cell responses following vaccination.

The sequence derives from a person between 18 and 60 years old who received the Ad26.COV2.S COVID-19 vaccine or a placebo. This chain connects TRBV29-1 to TRBJ1-1; D uncertain. The specimen comprised peripheral blood, sampled in a trial of Ad26.COV2.S vaccine versus placebo. Here the CDR3 reads CSVGKQKGIVTEAFF. Here the CDR3 DNA reads TGCAGCGTTGGGAAACAGAAGGGTATAGTCACTGAAGCTTTCTTT.